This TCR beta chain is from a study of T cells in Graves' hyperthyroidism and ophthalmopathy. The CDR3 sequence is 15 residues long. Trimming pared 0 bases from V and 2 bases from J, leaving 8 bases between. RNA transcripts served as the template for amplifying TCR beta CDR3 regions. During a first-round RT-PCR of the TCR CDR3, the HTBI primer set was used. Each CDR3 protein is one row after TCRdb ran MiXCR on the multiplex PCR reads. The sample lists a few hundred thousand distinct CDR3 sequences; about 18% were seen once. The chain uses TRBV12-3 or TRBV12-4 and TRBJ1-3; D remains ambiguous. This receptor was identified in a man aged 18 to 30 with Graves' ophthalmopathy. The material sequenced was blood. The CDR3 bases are TGTGCCAGCAGTTTAGCGCAAGGGACTGGAAACACCATATATTTT. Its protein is CASSLAQGTGNTIYF.